The next 8 T cell receptor beta chains were all read from a single sample in a study of technical replicates of blood from a few donors. Clones were sequenced by immunoSEQ multiplex PCR, and TCRdb holds only the in-frame ones, with some missing. The repertoire holds tens of thousands of clones, with around 93% as singletons. The sample comprised T cells isolated from PBMCs. These receptors came from a human donor in good health.

The J gene is TRBJ2-3, the V gene TRBV7-2; TRBD2 aligns across 7 bases. Germline-derived CDR1 and CDR2 are SGHTA and FQGNSA. The CDR3 spans 15 residues. The ends lost 1 base at V and 5 bases at J; junction bases unmatched: 6. In DNA, the CDR3 is TGTGCCAGCAGCTTAGGAGGGGCTAGCGGAGATACGCAGTATTTT. This codes for CASSLGGASGDTQYF.

This chain links TRBV10-3 with TRBJ1-2, with TRBD1 as a possible D gene (5 bases). This CDR3 comprises 12 residues. Germline CDR1 and CDR2: ENHRY and SYGVKD. The V end was cut by 6 bases, the J end by 0 bases, with 5 bases between. The CDR3: CAIRQANYGYTF. The CDR3 nucleotides are TGTGCCATCAGACAGGCTAACTATGGCTACACCTTC.

The genes are TRBV11-2 and TRBJ2-7; possible D gene TRBD1, 5 bases. Germline CDR1 is SGHAT and CDR2 is FQNNGV. The CDR3 has 13 amino acids. V lost 3 bases and J lost 4, with 10 bases in between. This chain's CDR3 is CASSFGQNYEQYF. CDR3 nucleotides: TGTGCCAGCAGCTTTGGACAAAATTACGAGCAGTACTTC.

The V and J genes are TRBV7-6 and TRBJ1-1, with D unclear. V lost 1 base, J lost 4 bases, and 10 bases lay in between. The CDR3 has 14 residues. Germline V CDR1 and CDR2: SGHVS, FNYEAQ. CDR3 bases: TGTGCCAGCAGCTTAGTTCACGGTGCCACTGAAGCTTTCTTT. The encoded protein is CASSLVHGATEAFF.

The rearrangement links TRBV21-1 to TRBJ1-5; the table's D gene call, TRBD1, was not cross checked with the DNA. TRBV21-1 is reported as a pseudogene. The CDR3 covers 14 residues. CDR3 nucleotide sequence: TGTGCCAGCACCGAACAGGGTAACAATCAGCCCCAGCATTTT. This codes for CASTEQGNNQPQHF.

The chain links TRBV28 to TRBJ1-4; 8 nucleotides line up with TRBD1. The J segment lost 5 bases and the V segment lost 1 base, leaving 9 bases of the junction unmatched. Germline V gene sequence: CDR1 MDHEN, CDR2 SYDVKM. The CDR3 runs 17 residues. CDR3 DNA: TGTGCCAGCAGTTTATCCCCTCGACAGGGGTTAAATGAAAAACTGTTTTTT. Its protein is CASSLSPRQGLNEKLFF.

This clone occurred a few times. The V gene is TRBV18, the J gene TRBJ1-1; 9 positions match TRBD1. The V and J ends lost 4 bases and 4 bases, in that order; junction bases with no gene match: 4. This CDR3 contains 14 residues. Germline CDR1 reads KGHSH; CDR2 reads LQKENI. CDR3: CASSLGTGITEAFF. The DNA of the CDR3 is TGTGCCAGCTCACTGGGGACAGGGATCACTGAAGCTTTCTTT.

This chain links TRBV9 with TRBJ2-7; D is unresolved. This CDR3 is 18 amino acids long. The V end was cut by 9 bases, the J end by 3 bases, with 31 bases between. Germline CDR1 and CDR2: SGDLS and YYNGEE. The CDR3 loop is CATTRRNLYGRSSYEQYF. The CDR3 DNA reads TGTGCCACCACACGTAGAAACCTCTATGGGCGCAGTAGCTACGAGCAGTACTTC.